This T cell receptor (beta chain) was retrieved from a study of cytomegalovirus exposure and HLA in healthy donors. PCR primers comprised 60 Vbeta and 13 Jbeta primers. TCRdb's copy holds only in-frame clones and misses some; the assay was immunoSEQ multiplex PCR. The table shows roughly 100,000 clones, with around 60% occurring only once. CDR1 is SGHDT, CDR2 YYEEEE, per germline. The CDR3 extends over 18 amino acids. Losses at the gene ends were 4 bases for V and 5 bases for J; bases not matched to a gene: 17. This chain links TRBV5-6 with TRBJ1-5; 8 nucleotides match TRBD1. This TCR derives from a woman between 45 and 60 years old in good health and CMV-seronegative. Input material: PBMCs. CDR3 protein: CASSIYGTGGAPYQPQHF. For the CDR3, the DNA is TGTGCCAGCAGCATCTACGGGACAGGTGGGGCCCCTTATCAGCCCCAGCATTTT. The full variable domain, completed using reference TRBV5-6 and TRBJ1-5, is DAGVTQSPTHLIKTRGQQVTLRCSPKSGHDTVSWYQQALGQGPQFIFQYYEEEERQRGNFPDRFSGHQFPNYSSELNVNALLLGDSALYLCASSIYGTGGAPYQPQHFGDGTRLSIL.